The 25 T cell receptor beta chains below were found in one sample sequenced in a study of T-cell reconstitution after alpha-beta-depleted transplantation in children. TCRbeta library construction was performed incorporating unique molecular identifiers. One entry per CDR3 protein results from TCRdb running MiXCR on the PCR reads. The sample records 350,000 to 500,000 distinct CDR3 sequences, about 40% being singletons. Sequencing was performed on PBMCs, taken before TCRalphabeta/CD19-depleted stem cell transplant. These receptors all stem from a girl aged 2-10 years with aplastic anemia, due to receive a stem cell transplant.

This clonotype has a count of ten or more. The chain carries TRBV18 and TRBJ2-5, with D uncertain. The CDR3 totals 12 residues. The germline gives CDR1 KGHSH, CDR2 LQKENI. The V end was cut by 5 bases, the J end by 5 bases, with 9 bases between. This CDR3 reads CASSSQVETQYF. In DNA, the CDR3 is TGTGCCAGCTCATCCCAGGTGGAGACCCAGTACTTC. Using reference TRBV18 and TRBJ2-5 for the parts outside the CDR3, the full variable domain is NAGVMQNPRHLVRRRGQEARLRCSPMKGHSHVYWYRQLPEEGLKFMVYLQKENIIDESGMPKERFSAEFPKEGPSILRIQQVVRGDSAAYFCASSSQVETQYFGPGTRLLVL.

This clonotype was seen more than once but under ten times. This chain connects TRBV3-1 to TRBJ2-2; no definite D call. V lost 0 bases and J 4 bases, leaving 9 bases between the germline ends. The CDR3 is 15 amino acids. Per germline, CDR1 LGHDT and CDR2 YNNKEL (reference sequence). DNA of the CDR3: TGTGCCAGCAGCCAAGAGGTGACTCTCACCGGGGAGCTGTTTTTT. This gives the protein CASSQEVTLTGELFF.

The rearrangement links TRBV20-1 to TRBJ2-3, with TRBD2 identical over 9 bases. CDR1 DFQATT and CDR2 SNEGSKA come from the germline V gene (reference sequence). This CDR3 has 13 amino acids. V was clipped by 6 bases and J by 5 bases; unmatched bases: 6. The CDR3 DNA reads as TGCAGTGCGCCATTAGCGGGAGAAGATACGCAGTATTTT. Amino acids: CSAPLAGEDTQYF.

The chain joins TRBV6-5 to TRBJ2-1, with D tentatively TRBD1 (6 bases). The V end lost 7 bases, the J end lost 1 base, and 17 bases lay between the germline ends. Per the germline V gene, CDR1 is MNHEY and CDR2 is SVGAGI. The CDR3 runs 16 residues. CDR3 residues: CASNRPGHQSYNEQFF. The DNA for the CDR3 is TGTGCCAGCAACCGACCGGGACACCAGTCCTACAATGAGCAGTTCTTC.

This chain connects TRBV20-1 to TRBJ2-3; 9 positions match TRBD2. Germline CDR1 and CDR2: DFQATT and SNEGSKA (reference sequence). V lost 7 bases, J lost 7 bases, and 6 bases stayed unmatched. The CDR3 is 12 amino acids. CDR3 DNA: TGCAGTGTGATAGCGGGGGAATATACGCAGTATTTT. It encodes CSVIAGEYTQYF.

This clonotype has more than one count but fewer than ten. The chain links TRBV14 to TRBJ2-1; possible D gene TRBD2, 5 bases. The CDR3 has 14 residues. Germline V gives CDR1 SGHDN, CDR2 FVKESK. V was clipped by 3 bases and J by 8 bases, with 14 bases between them. In nucleotides, the CDR3 is TGTGCCAGCAGCCAGATTGAACTAGGCCATGAGCAGTTCTTC. It encodes CASSQIELGHEQFF.

This clonotype has more than one count but fewer than ten. The chain joins TRBV7-2 to TRBJ2-3; TRBD2 matches 8 bases. V lost 2 bases and J lost 2; bases outside the gene matches: 6. Germline values: CDR1 SGHTA, CDR2 FQGNSA. This CDR3 contains 16 residues. Written as DNA, the CDR3 is TGTGCCAGCAGCTTAATGGGCGGGGGGATCACAGATACGCAGTATTTT. This encodes CASSLMGGGITDTQYF.

There are many counts of this clonotype. The V and J genes are TRBV5-5 and TRBJ2-2; unclear D gene. V lost 0 bases and J lost 13, with 16 bases in between. CDR3 length: 14 amino acids. Germline loops: CDR1 SGHKS, CDR2 YYEKEE (reference sequence). Written as DNA, the CDR3 is TGTGCCAGCAGCTTGGCTCTGTCGTCCGACTTGCTGTTTTTT. Translating it yields CASSLALSSDLLFF.

This clonotype was observed at least ten times. One end of the junction varies from germline; a read error may be responsible. The rearrangement joins TRBV6-1 to TRBJ2-1; perhaps TRBD2 as D (6 bases). CDR1 MNHNS and CDR2 SASEGT come from the germline V gene. The CDR3 runs 15 residues. CDR3 region: CASTEAGRSYNEQFF. In nucleotides, the CDR3 is TGTGCCAGCACTGAAGCGGGTCGTTCCTACAATGAGCAGTTCTTC.

This clonotype was detected only once. J is TRBJ2-7 and V is TRBV6-5; D could derive from TRBD1 or TRBD2 (5 bases each). The CDR3 sequence is 12 residues long. Germline CDR1 and CDR2: MNHEY and SVGAGI. The V end was cut by 8 bases, the J end by 4 bases, with 12 bases between. This chain's CDR3 is CASGGSLYEQYF. The CDR3 nucleotides are TGTGCCAGCGGGGGATCGCTGTACGAGCAGTACTTC.

The chain couples TRBV28 to TRBJ2-7; 8 nucleotides agree with TRBD2. The V gene's germline CDR1 is MDHEN and CDR2 SYDVKM. The CDR3 runs 17 residues. Germline trimming cut 5 bases from V and 0 bases from J; bases unmatched to any gene: 12. The CDR3: CASSETLLAVSSYEQYF. In DNA form, the CDR3 reads TGTGCCAGCAGTGAGACTTTACTAGCGGTGAGCTCCTACGAGCAGTACTTC.

This clonotype was observed at least ten times. The J gene is TRBJ2-5, the V gene TRBV28; 11 bases align to TRBD1. With 2 bases clipped from V and 4 bases from J, the junction kept 3 bases outside the gene matches. This CDR3 comprises 15 residues. Germline V lookup: CDR1 MDHEN, CDR2 SYDVKM. CDR3 DNA sequence: TGTGCCAGCAGTTTAGGGACAGGGGGAGTAGAGACCCAGTACTTC. It translates to CASSLGTGGVETQYF.

This sequence joins TRBV3-1 and TRBJ2-5; D remains unclear. The CDR3 has 12 residues. Trimming pared 5 bases from V and 5 bases from J, leaving 9 bases between. Germline V gives CDR1 LGHDT, CDR2 YNNKEL (reference sequence). In DNA, the CDR3 is TGTGCCAGCAGCGCAGGACGGGAGACCCAGTACTTC. This codes for CASSAGRETQYF.

This clonotype has at least ten counts. The rearrangement joins TRBV5-1 to TRBJ2-7; D possibly corresponds to TRBD1 (7 bases). In germline, CDR1 is SGHRS, CDR2 YFSETQ. The V end lost 3 bases, the J end lost 2 bases, and 12 bases lay between the germline ends. The CDR3 length is 14 residues. CDR3 DNA sequence: TGCGCCAGCAGCTGGGCAGGGGGGACCTACGAGCAGTACTTC. Protein sequence: CASSWAGGTYEQYF.

V is TRBV7-9 and J is TRBJ2-3, with 9 bases that match TRBD2. The CDR3 runs 15 residues. Germline V CDR1 and CDR2: SEHNR, FQNEAQ (reference sequence). V lost 1 base, J lost 4 bases, and 3 bases stayed unmatched. The CDR3 bases are TGTGCCAGCAGCTTAGTTCCTAGCGGGGCAGATACGCAGTATTTT. It yields the protein CASSLVPSGADTQYF.

The genes are TRBV20-1 and TRBJ2-7; 12 nucleotides agree with TRBD2. Germline V gives CDR1 DFQATT, CDR2 SNEGSKA (reference sequence). Trimming removed 5 bases from V and 6 bases from J; junction bases left unmatched: 8. This CDR3 is 14 amino acids long. The CDR3 loop is CSAQPGLAGFEQYF. CDR3 nucleotides: TGCAGTGCTCAACCGGGACTAGCGGGTTTCGAGCAGTACTTC.

The chain carries TRBV5-6 and TRBJ2-1, with TRBD2 matching 9 bases. Trimming took 3 bases from V and 7 from J; bases not matched to a gene: 14. The CDR3 is 17 residues long. CDR1 and CDR2 from the germline V gene are SGHDT and YYEEEE. The CDR3 DNA sequence: TGTGCCAGCAGCTGGGGGGATAGCGGGAGCCCGGGGAATGAGCAGTTCTTC. Translation gives CASSWGDSGSPGNEQFF.

This clonotype was recorded many times. V gene TRBV12-3 or TRBV12-4 combines with J gene TRBJ2-2; 12 bases map to TRBD2. The length of the CDR3 is 15 residues. V lost 6 bases to trimming and J lost 5 bases; unmatched junction nucleotides: 4. The CDR3, as DNA: TGTGCCAGCAGCACTAGCGGGAGGAGTACCGGGGAGCTGTTTTTT. As protein: CASSTSGRSTGELFF.

The chain carries TRBV7-2 and TRBJ2-3; 7 bases line up with TRBD2. Germline lookup yields CDR1 SGHTA and CDR2 FQGNSA. J was trimmed by 6 bases and V by 8 bases; bases with no gene match: 11. This CDR3 contains 14 residues. The CDR3 sequence is CASSQGLTPDTQYF. CDR3 sequence (DNA): TGTGCCAGCTCCCAGGGACTAACCCCGGATACGCAGTATTTT.

V is TRBV28 and J is TRBJ2-2, with D possibly matching TRBD2 (5 bases). With 3 bases removed from V and 0 bases from J, the gap between germline ends came to 11 bases. The CDR3 extends over 16 amino acids. Germline V lookup: CDR1 MDHEN, CDR2 SYDVKM. The CDR3 DNA reads as TGTGCCAGCAGTTTCGGCCTAGCCGCGAACACCGGGGAGCTGTTTTTT. Encoded protein: CASSFGLAANTGELFF.

This clonotype was observed at least ten times. The chain couples TRBV5-1 to TRBJ2-3; the D is unclear. CDR3 size: 15 residues. The germline CDR1 and CDR2 sequences are SGHRS and YFSETQ. V was trimmed by 4 bases and J by 0 bases, leaving 12 bases between them. DNA of the CDR3: TGCGCCAGCAGCCCCCTCGGACGGAGCACAGATACGCAGTATTTT. Amino acids: CASSPLGRSTDTQYF.

The sample holds many counts of this clonotype. The chain carries TRBV29-1 and TRBJ2-5; tentative D call: TRBD1 (6 bases). The CDR3 runs 15 residues. The V gene lost 4 bases and the J gene lost 5 bases, with 20 bases spanning the gap. The germline V gene encodes CDR1 SQVTM and CDR2 ANQGSEA. This chain's CDR3 is CSVGGGVTLLETQYF. CDR3 nucleotides: TGCAGCGTTGGAGGGGGAGTTACACTTCTGGAGACCCAGTACTTC. Variable domain in full (rest from reference TRBV29-1 and TRBJ2-5): SAVISQKPSRDICQRGTSLTIQCQVDSQVTMMFWYRQQPGQSLTLIATANQGSEATYESGFVIDKFPISRPNLTFSTLTVSNMSPEDSSIYLCSVGGGVTLLETQYFGPGTRLLVL.

The chain employs TRBV18 and TRBJ2-7; 8 bases align to TRBD2. J lost 3 bases, V lost 4 bases, and 8 bases had no gene match. The CDR3 length is 15 residues. Germline values: CDR1 KGHSH, CDR2 LQKENI. The CDR3 loop is CASSRSAGENYEQYF. CDR3 sequence (DNA): TGTGCCAGCTCACGTTCAGCGGGGGAGAACTACGAGCAGTACTTC.

This clonotype occurred a few times. In nucleotides, the CDR3 is TGTGCCAGCAGCTTGGGTGGACGGGGGGACTCACCCCTCCACTTT. As protein: CASSLGGRGDSPLHF. This rearrangement joins TRBV7-6 to TRBJ1-6; a possible D gene is TRBD1 (5 bases). CDR3 length: 15 residues. Germline CDR1 reads SGHVS; CDR2 reads FNYEAQ. Between the trimmed V and J ends, which lost 3 bases and 10 bases, there was a span of 16 bases.

This chain connects TRBV28 to TRBJ2-1, with D possibly TRBD1 on 5 matching bases. With 6 bases removed from V and 2 bases from J, the gap between germline ends came to 17 bases. CDR1 is MDHEN and CDR2 is SYDVKM in the germline V gene. This CDR3 has 16 residues. DNA for the CDR3: TGTGCCAGCAGCTCACCTAAGGGGAAGACCTACAATGAGCAGTTCTTC. The encoded protein is CASSSPKGKTYNEQFF.